This T cell receptor beta chain was sequenced in a study of blood T cell repertoires in COVID-19. After removal of 4 bases from V and 3 bases from J, the junction contained 10 bases not matched to a gene. Germline assignment: CDR1 SGHDN and CDR2 FVKESK. The CDR3 runs 17 residues. As processed by the authors: Counts of nucleated cells, estimated from reference gene primer amplification, were obtained. Clones were read by immunoSEQ multiplex PCR, and TCRdb kept only the in-frame ones, dropping some. That table supplies the V and J calls and clone size; D and trimming were determined from the DNA. The sample gives roughly 250,000 clones, 86% of which show up once; 10% to 15% is in the top ten.

The chain employs TRBV14 and TRBJ2-1; 9 bases map to TRBD2. The sequencing sample was made of peripheral blood. The clonotype was recovered from a woman in her twenties or thirties with COVID-19, enrolled during active disease. CDR3 region: CASSLRKAAGGYNEQFF. For the CDR3, the DNA is TGTGCCAGCAGCCTAAGGAAGGCAGCGGGGGGCTACAATGAGCAGTTCTTC.